These 17 T cell receptor beta chains came from one sample sequenced in a study of T cell changes during pregnancy in multiple sclerosis. TCRdb's table, derived via immunoSEQ multiplex PCR, lists solely in-frame clones and lacks some. The table shows more than 35,000 clones, with around 90% occurring only once. The material sequenced was CD4+ T cells from peripheral blood mononuclear cells, taken after pregnancy. These receptors came from a female donor in good health, enrolled as a control in a pregnancy study.

This rearrangement joins TRBV11-3 to TRBJ2-1; D perhaps matches TRBD2 (6 bases). The CDR3 extends over 13 amino acids. The V and J ends lost 3 bases and 7 bases respectively, with 10 bases between them. Per germline, CDR1 SGHNT and CDR2 YENEEA. The CDR3 DNA follows: TGTGCCAGCAGCTTGGCGGGGACTAATGAGCAGTTCTTC. Its protein product is CASSLAGTNEQFF.

This chain joins TRBV10-2 and TRBJ2-3, with a tentative D call TRBD2 (6 bases). V was cut by 6 bases and J by 3 bases, with 13 bases left in between. Germline lookup yields CDR1 WSHSY and CDR2 SAAADI. The CDR3 extends over 14 amino acids. The CDR3 sequence is CASSEVGRTDTQYF. In nucleotides, the CDR3 is TGCGCCAGCAGCGAGGTTGGGAGGACAGATACGCAGTATTTT.

The chain links TRBV6-6 to TRBJ2-7; 9 nucleotides match TRBD1. The germline V gene has CDR1 MNHNY and CDR2 SVGAGI (reference sequence). V trimming: 3 bases; J trimming: 2 bases; junction bases outside the gene matches: 2. This CDR3 is 14 amino acids long. The CDR3 nucleotides are TGTGCCAGCAGTTATGGGACAGGGACCTACGAGCAGTACTTC. This codes for CASSYGTGTYEQYF.

The J gene is TRBJ2-7, the V gene TRBV13, with 8 bases that match TRBD2. This CDR3 comprises 15 residues. CDR1 is PRHDT, CDR2 FYEKMQ, per germline (reference sequence). J lost 3 bases, V lost 6 bases, and 10 bases had no gene match. The CDR3 region has the DNA TGTGCCAGCAGTGAGCCTCCAGCGGGAGACTACGAGCAGTACTTC. This sequence encodes CASSEPPAGDYEQYF.

The chain has TRBV9 and TRBJ2-3; 7 bases are a match to TRBD1. After removal of 0 bases from V and 1 base from J, the junction contained 2 bases not matched to a gene. Germline V gene data show CDR1 as SGDLS and CDR2 as YYNGEE. The CDR3 totals 15 residues. As DNA, the CDR3 is TGTGCCAGCAGCGTAGCTACAGGGGGCACAGATACGCAGTATTTT. Its translation is CASSVATGGTDTQYF. Drawing the rest from reference TRBV9 and TRBJ2-3, the complete variable domain is DSGVTQTPKHLITATGQRVTLRCSPRSGDLSVYWYQQSLDQGLQFLIQYYNGEERAKGNILERFSAQQFPDLHSELNLSSLELGDSALYFCASSVATGGTDTQYFGPGTRLTVL.

CDR3 DNA: TGCGCCAGCAGCTTGGTAGTTTCAGGGACAGGATTAACAGATACGCAGTATTTT. This encodes CASSLVVSGTGLTDTQYF. The chain carries TRBV5-1 and TRBJ2-3, with 8 bases matching TRBD1. Trimming took 0 bases from V and 3 from J; bases not matched to a gene: 12. CDR3 length: 18 residues. Per germline, CDR1 SGHRS and CDR2 YFSETQ. The full variable domain, in which reference TRBV5-1 and TRBJ2-3 provide the parts outside the CDR3, is KAGVTQTPRYLIKTRGQQVTLSCSPISGHRSVSWYQQTPGQGLQFLFEYFSETQRNKGNFPGRFSGRQFSNSRSEMNVSTLELGDSALYLCASSLVVSGTGLTDTQYFGPGTRLTVL.

The chain employs TRBV6-6 and TRBJ2-7; 12 nucleotides match TRBD2. V was pared by 0 bases and J by 3 bases, with 0 bases of the junction left unmatched. Germline V gene sequence: CDR1 MNHNY, CDR2 SVGAGI (reference sequence). This CDR3 is built from 15 residues. The CDR3 coding sequence is TGTGCCAGCAGTTACTCACTAGCGGGAGGCTACGAGCAGTACTTC. Translating gives CASSYSLAGGYEQYF.

This clone was detected only once. The V and J genes are TRBV6-4 and TRBJ2-4; TRBD2 is a possible D gene (5 bases). CDR1 and CDR2 from the germline V gene are MRHNA and SNTAGT. The CDR3 spans 16 residues. Trimming stripped 0 bases from V and 0 bases from J, with 9 bases between. CDR3 in amino acids: CASSDSSGIAKNIQYF. CDR3 nucleotides: TGTGCCAGCAGTGACTCTTCCGGGATAGCCAAAAACATTCAGTACTTC.

The chain is built from TRBV9 and TRBJ1-5; 7 positions match TRBD1. V lost 4 bases, J lost 0 bases, and 4 bases stayed unmatched. Per the germline V gene, CDR1 is SGDLS and CDR2 is YYNGEE. This CDR3 is built from 15 residues. The chain's CDR3 is CASSPQGYSNQPQHF. The CDR3 region has the DNA TGTGCCAGCAGCCCACAGGGGTATAGCAATCAGCCCCAGCATTTT.

J is TRBJ2-7 and V is TRBV6-4, with a possible D match to TRBD2 (7 bases). V lost 3 bases to trimming and J lost 4 bases, with 13 bases between them. Germline CDR1 is MRHNA and CDR2 is SNTAGT. The CDR3 is made up of 14 amino acids. CDR3: CASSDRGASYEQYF. The CDR3 coding sequence is TGTGCCAGCAGTGATCGGGGGGCTTCTTACGAGCAGTACTTC.

CDR3 sequence reads: CASSSLINRQGDYGYTF. CDR3 nucleotides: TGTGCCAGCAGCTCCCTCATAAATCGACAGGGGGACTATGGCTACACCTTC. The V call is TRBV7-6, the J call TRBJ1-2; 9 positions agree with TRBD1. V trimming: 4 bases; J trimming: 3 bases; junction bases outside the gene matches: 12. CDR3 length: 17 residues. Germline V CDR1 and CDR2: SGHVS, FNYEAQ.

J is TRBJ1-6 and V is TRBV21-1. TRBV21-1 is termed a pseudogene. The CDR3 consists of 15 residues. The CDR3: CASSKVPEDNSPLHF. DNA of the CDR3: TGTGCCAGCAGCAAAGTTCCGGAGGATAATTCACCCCTCCACTTT.

V and J are TRBV9 and TRBJ2-1; TRBD1 aligns across 7 bases. V dropped 0 bases and J dropped 8; count of bases not matched to a gene: 11. Looked up from germline, CDR1 is SGDLS and CDR2 is YYNGEE. The length of the CDR3 is 16 residues. Here the CDR3 DNA reads TGTGCCAGCAGCGTAGGAGGGGGCCTTCTCACCGATGAGCAGTTCTTC. This codes for CASSVGGGLLTDEQFF.

V usage is TRBV10-3 and J usage is TRBJ2-3; TRBD2 matches 13 bases. The CDR3 extends over 15 amino acids. CDR1 ENHRY and CDR2 SYGVKD come from the germline V gene. V lost 6 bases to trimming and J lost 6 bases; unmatched junction nucleotides: 6. CDR3 coding DNA: TGTGCCATCAGCCCCGGACTAGCGGGGGTGGATACGCAGTATTTT. Amino acid sequence: CAISPGLAGVDTQYF.

V gene TRBV11-2 combines with J gene TRBJ2-7, with TRBD2 as a possible D gene (6 bases). The germline V gene has CDR1 SGHAT and CDR2 FQNNGV. This CDR3 has 14 residues. The ends were cut back, 6 bases at V and 5 bases at J, with 17 bases in the middle. Here the CDR3 DNA reads TGTGCCAGCAGGAAGGCGGGGCAAAACCACGAGCAGTACTTC. It yields the protein CASRKAGQNHEQYF. Full variable domain (missing parts from reference TRBV11-2 and TRBJ2-7): EAGVAQSPRYKIIEKRQSVAFWCNPISGHATLYWYQQILGQGPKLLIQFQNNGVVDDSQLPKDRFSAERLKGVDSTLKIQPAKLEDSAVYLCASRKAGQNHEQYFGPGTRLTVT.

CDR3 residues: CSVEDPGIYGYTF. In DNA form, the CDR3 reads TGCAGCGTTGAAGATCCGGGTATCTATGGCTACACCTTC. The V and J genes are TRBV29-1 and TRBJ1-2; D gene ambiguous. The CDR3 loop spans 13 amino acids. Germline V lookup: CDR1 SQVTM, CDR2 ANQGSEA. Trimming shortened V by 0 bases and J by 4 bases, and 9 bases separated the two germline ends.

The chain couples TRBV28 to TRBJ2-3, with 9 bases fitting TRBD2. Germline CDR1 reads MDHEN; CDR2 reads SYDVKM. V dropped 2 bases and J dropped 1; count of bases not matched to a gene: 10. The CDR3 consists of 18 residues. CDR3 loop: CASSLVGRSGSGTDTQYF. The CDR3 DNA follows: TGTGCCAGCAGTTTAGTGGGCCGTAGCGGGAGCGGCACAGATACGCAGTATTTT.